These T cell receptor beta chains were read from a single sample in a study of control samples from healthy donors and cancer patients. This table comes from immunoSEQ multiplex PCR, and its TCRdb copy is limited to in-frame clones, with some not included. This table has tens of thousands of clones, 87% appearing once. Sequenced input: PBMCs. Receptors originate from a man in his 60s with head and neck cancer. Each CDR3 is given with its conserved first and last residue. The order of the fields is CDR3 DNA, CDR3 protein, V gene, J gene, D gene, clone size. The D gene is left open where the match is weak. Rows give clone size only sometimes, using once, few, many, or a class for an expanded clone.

TGCGCCAGCAGCCAAGAGGCACGAACAGGGAACGTTTACGAGCAGTACTTC	CASSQEARTGNVYEQYF	TRBV4-1	TRBJ2-7	.	.
TGTGCCAGCTCTCAGACAGGGGGAATGCAAACCGGGGAGCTGTTTTTT	CASSQTGGMQTGELFF	TRBV18	TRBJ2-2	TRBD1	.
TGTGCCAGCAGCCCACAGGGTCCGGGGATCGATGAGCAGTTCTTC	CASSPQGPGIDEQFF	TRBV4-2	TRBJ2-1	.	.
TGTGCCAGCAGCTTAGGGTGGGACAGGCCCTACAATGAGCAGTTCTTC	CASSLGWDRPYNEQFF	TRBV7-2	TRBJ2-1	TRBD1	.
TGCGCCACCGGGAAGGTCACAGATACGCAGTATTTT	CATGKVTDTQYF	TRBV10-1	TRBJ2-3	.	.
TGTGCCAGCAGTTCACCTCCCGCCAGGGGGCGCAACGAAAAACTGTTTTTT	CASSSPPARGRNEKLFF	TRBV27	TRBJ1-4	TRBD1	.
TGTGCCAGCAGCCTAACAGGGGGCAATCAGCCCCAGCATTTT	CASSLTGGNQPQHF	TRBV7-8	TRBJ1-5	TRBD1	.
TGTGCCTGGAGGCCCGGGTATTTTGGCGAAGCTTTCTTT	CAWRPGYFGEAFF	TRBV30	TRBJ1-1	.	.
TGTGCCAGCAGCCGGAGTCTGCTGGGGTACGAGCAGTACTTC	CASSRSLLGYEQYF	TRBV3-1/TRBV3-2	TRBJ2-7	.	few
TGTGCCAGCAGTGACCTCCGGTCAGGACATAACTATGGCTACACCTTC	CASSDLRSGHNYGYTF	TRBV2	TRBJ1-2	.	.
TGTGCCAGCAGCGATTCCGGGACAGGCTCCACAGATACGCAGTATTTT	CASSDSGTGSTDTQYF	TRBV6-2/TRBV6-3	TRBJ2-3	TRBD1	.
TGCAGTGCTCAGAGGTCATATGGCTACACCTTC	CSAQRSYGYTF	TRBV20-1	TRBJ1-2	.	.
TGTGCCAGCAGGGATACGGGACAGGGAAACTATGGCTACACCTTC	CASRDTGQGNYGYTF	TRBV6-5	TRBJ1-2	TRBD1	.
TGCGCCAGCAGCTTTCCGACTAGCGGGAGGCTCTACGAGCAGTACTTC	CASSFPTSGRLYEQYF	TRBV5-1	TRBJ2-7	TRBD2	.
.	CASSQVATGAFRPF	TRBV4-1	TRBJ1-2	.	few
TGTGCCAGCAGTTACTCGGGCCGAGTCACAGATACGCAGTATTTT	CASSYSGRVTDTQYF	TRBV6-2/TRBV6-3	TRBJ2-3	.	.
TGTGCCAGCAGTAGGAGTAGCCGTGGCACCGGGGAGCTGTTTTTT	CASSRSSRGTGELFF	TRBV11-3	TRBJ2-2	.	.
TGTGCCAGCAGTTTAGACAGTTTCAATCAGCCCCAGCATTTT	CASSLDSFNQPQHF	TRBV11-2	TRBJ1-5	.	.
TGTGCCAGTAGTCAAGAGGCAGGGGATTGGGGCTATGGCTACACCTTC	CASSQEAGDWGYGYTF	TRBV19	TRBJ1-2	.	.
TGTGCCAGCAGCTTAGATTGGGGACAGGGGCTTCCCTACAATGAGCAGTTCTTC	CASSLDWGQGLPYNEQFF	TRBV11-2	TRBJ2-1	TRBD1	.
TGTGCCAGCAGCTTAGGCGGGGGCTCTGGAAACACCATATATTTT	CASSLGGGSGNTIYF	TRBV7-6	TRBJ1-3	.	.